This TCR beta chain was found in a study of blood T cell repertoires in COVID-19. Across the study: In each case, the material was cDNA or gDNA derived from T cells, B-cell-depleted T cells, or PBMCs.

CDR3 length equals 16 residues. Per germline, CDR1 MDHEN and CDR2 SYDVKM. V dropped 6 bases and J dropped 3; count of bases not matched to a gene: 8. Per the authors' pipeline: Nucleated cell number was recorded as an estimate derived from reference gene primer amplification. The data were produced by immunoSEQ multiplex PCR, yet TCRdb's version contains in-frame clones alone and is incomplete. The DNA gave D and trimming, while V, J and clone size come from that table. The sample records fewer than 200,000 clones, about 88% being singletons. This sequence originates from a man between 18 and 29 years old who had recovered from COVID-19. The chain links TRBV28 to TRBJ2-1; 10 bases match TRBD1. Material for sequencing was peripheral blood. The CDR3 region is CASSPLGQGNYNEQFF. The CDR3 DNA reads TGTGCCAGCAGCCCACTGGGACAGGGGAACTACAATGAGCAGTTCTTC.